The 5 T cell receptor beta chains listed next were all sequenced from one sample in a study of blood T cells in healthy people across ages. Alongside a J-beta primer mix, a sample-barcoded 5' primer served in a second PCR lasting roughly 7 to 11 cycles. TCRdb analysed the 5' RACE reads with MiXCR anew, one entry per CDR3 protein. The sample holds 1.4 million to 1.5 million distinct CDR3 sequences, around two fifths seen once. Material for sequencing was blood. The source of these receptors is a woman under 30 in good health.

The V and J genes are TRBV27 and TRBJ1-5; D remains unclear. V shed 7 bases and J shed 5 bases, with 12 bases lying between them. The CDR3 sequence is 13 residues long. Germline V gives CDR1 MNHEY, CDR2 SMNVEV (reference sequence). The CDR3, as DNA: TGTGCCAGCACCTGGAGGGCAGATCAGCCCCAGCATTTT. Residues: CASTWRADQPQHF.

V gene TRBV6-1 combines with J gene TRBJ2-7; D is perhaps TRBD1 (6 bases). This CDR3 spans 15 amino acids. V lost 3 bases and J 4 bases, leaving 16 bases between the germline ends. Germline CDR1 and CDR2: MNHNS and SASEGT. CDR3 protein: CASSERGGVWYEQYF. As DNA, the CDR3 is TGTGCCAGCAGTGAGAGAGGGGGAGTATGGTACGAGCAGTACTTC.

V usage is TRBV18 and J usage is TRBJ2-1; TRBD1 is a possible D gene (6 bases). The CDR3 is 16 amino acids. V was cut by 3 bases and J by 10 bases, with 22 bases left in between. The germline gives CDR1 KGHSH, CDR2 LQKENI. CDR3 region: CASSPTTGVTSYEQFF. CDR3 in DNA: TGTGCCAGCTCACCGACGACAGGAGTGACCTCCTACGAGCAGTTCTTC.

In nucleotides, the CDR3 is TGCGCCAGCCGCTCCGGGACAGGGCCCACCGAGCAGTACTTC. Its protein product is CASRSGTGPTEQYF. The V gene is TRBV5-1, the J gene TRBJ2-7; 9 bases match TRBD1. Germline V gives CDR1 SGHRS, CDR2 YFSETQ. J gave up 6 bases and V 7 bases, and 11 bases lay outside the gene matches. This CDR3 is 14 amino acids long.

V usage is TRBV20-1 and J usage is TRBJ1-5; D may be TRBD1 (6 bases). V lost 4 bases to trimming and J lost 0 bases, with 16 bases between them. The germline V gene has CDR1 DFQATT and CDR2 SNEGSKA (reference sequence). CDR3 size: 16 residues. The CDR3 loop reads CSAIGQYYSSNQPQHF. Here the CDR3 DNA reads TGCAGTGCTATCGGACAGTATTATAGTAGCAATCAGCCCCAGCATTTT.